The following is a TCR beta chain sequence with its context. The data belong to a study of blood T cell repertoires in COVID-19. About the research overall: PBMCs, B-cell-depleted T cells, or T cells provided the cDNA or gDNA that made up the material.

Original processing notes: Researchers report that nucleated cell counts were estimated from reference gene primer amplification. Libraries were prepared by immunoSEQ multiplex PCR; TCRdb keeps only in-frame clonotypes and omits some of them. V, J and clone size are taken as reported in that table, and D and trimming were inferred from the DNA itself. Seen here are some 300,000 clones, 70% to 90% observed once, and the top ten hold just under 6.5%. Trimming removed 0 bases from V and 4 bases from J; junction bases left unmatched: 1. Germline V lookup: CDR1 SGHTS, CDR2 YDEGEE. CDR3 length: 15 amino acids.

The chain links TRBV5-8 to TRBJ1-6, with 7 bases aligning to TRBD1. Sequencing was performed on peripheral blood. This TCR was sampled from a woman between 50 and 59 years old with COVID-19, enrolled during active disease. The chain's CDR3 is CASSLAGGYNSPLHF. CDR3 sequence (DNA): TGTGCCAGCAGCTTGGCAGGGGGTTATAATTCACCCCTCCACTTT.